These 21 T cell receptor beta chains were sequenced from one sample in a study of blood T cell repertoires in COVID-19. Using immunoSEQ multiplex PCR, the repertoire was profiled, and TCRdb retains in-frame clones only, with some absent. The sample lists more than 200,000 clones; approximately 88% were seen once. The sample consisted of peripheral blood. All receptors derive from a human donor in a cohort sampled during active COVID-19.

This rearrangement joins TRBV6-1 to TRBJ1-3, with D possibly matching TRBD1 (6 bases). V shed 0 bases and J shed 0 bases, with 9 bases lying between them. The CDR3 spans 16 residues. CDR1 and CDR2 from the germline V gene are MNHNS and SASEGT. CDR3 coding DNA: TGTGCCAGCAGTGAAGCGGGGACACCCTCTGGAAACACCATATATTTT. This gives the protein CASSEAGTPSGNTIYF.

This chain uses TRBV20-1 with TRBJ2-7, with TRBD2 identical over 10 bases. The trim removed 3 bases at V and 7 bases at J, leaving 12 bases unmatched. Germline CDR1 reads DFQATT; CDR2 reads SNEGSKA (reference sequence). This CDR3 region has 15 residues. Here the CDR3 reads CSASGVASGSREQYF. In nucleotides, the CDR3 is TGCAGTGCTAGTGGAGTGGCTAGCGGGAGTCGGGAGCAGTACTTC.

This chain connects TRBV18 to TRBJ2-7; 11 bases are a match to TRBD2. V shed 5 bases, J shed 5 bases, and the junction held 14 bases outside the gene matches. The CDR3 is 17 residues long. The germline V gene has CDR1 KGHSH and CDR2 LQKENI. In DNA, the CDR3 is TGTGCCAGCTCAGACCCACCCGCTAGCGGGAGGCAAAACGAGCAGTACTTC. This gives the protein CASSDPPASGRQNEQYF.

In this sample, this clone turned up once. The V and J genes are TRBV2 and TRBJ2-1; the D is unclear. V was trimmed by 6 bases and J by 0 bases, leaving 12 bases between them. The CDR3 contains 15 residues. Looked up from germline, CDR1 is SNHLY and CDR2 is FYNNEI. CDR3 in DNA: TGTGCCAGCAGCCCCGACTTGCTCTCCTACAATGAGCAGTTCTTC. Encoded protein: CASSPDLLSYNEQFF.

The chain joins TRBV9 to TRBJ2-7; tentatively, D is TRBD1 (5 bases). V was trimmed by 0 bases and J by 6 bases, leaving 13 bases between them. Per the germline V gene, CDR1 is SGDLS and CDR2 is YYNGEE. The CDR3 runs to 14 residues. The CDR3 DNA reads TGTGCCAGCAGCGTAGATCCGACAGAACCCGAGCAGTACTTC. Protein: CASSVDPTEPEQYF.

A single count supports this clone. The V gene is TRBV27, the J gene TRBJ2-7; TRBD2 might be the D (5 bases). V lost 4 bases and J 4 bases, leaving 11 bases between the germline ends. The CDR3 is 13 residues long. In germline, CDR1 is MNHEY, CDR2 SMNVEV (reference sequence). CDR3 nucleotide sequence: TGTGCCAGCAGTTCGGCGGGCCCGTACGAGCAGTACTTC. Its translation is CASSSAGPYEQYF.

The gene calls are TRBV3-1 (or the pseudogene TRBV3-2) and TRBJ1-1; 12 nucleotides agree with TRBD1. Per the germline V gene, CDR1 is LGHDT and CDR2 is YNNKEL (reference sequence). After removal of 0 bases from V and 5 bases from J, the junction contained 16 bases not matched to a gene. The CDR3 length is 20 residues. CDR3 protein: CASSQDRGPGQGAQGTEAFF. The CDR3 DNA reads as TGTGCCAGCAGCCAAGATCGGGGCCCGGGACAGGGGGCCCAGGGGACTGAAGCTTTCTTT.

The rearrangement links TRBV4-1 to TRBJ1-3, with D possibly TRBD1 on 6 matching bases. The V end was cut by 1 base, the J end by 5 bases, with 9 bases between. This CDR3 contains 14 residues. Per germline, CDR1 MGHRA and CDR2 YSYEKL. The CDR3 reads CASSQGGGRNTIYF. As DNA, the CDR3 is TGCGCCAGCAGCCAAGGAGGGGGACGAAACACCATATATTTT.

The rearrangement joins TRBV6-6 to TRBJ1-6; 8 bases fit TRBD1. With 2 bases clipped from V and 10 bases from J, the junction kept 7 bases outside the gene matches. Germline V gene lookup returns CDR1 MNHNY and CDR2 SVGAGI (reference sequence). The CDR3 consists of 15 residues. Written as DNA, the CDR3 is TGTGCCAGCAGTTACCCCCCAGGGGGCGGGTCACCCCTCCACTTT. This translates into CASSYPPGGGSPLHF.

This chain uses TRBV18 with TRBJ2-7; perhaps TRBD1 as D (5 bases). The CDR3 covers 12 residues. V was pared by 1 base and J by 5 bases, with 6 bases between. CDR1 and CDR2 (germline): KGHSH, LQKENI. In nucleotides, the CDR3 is TGTGCCAGCTCACCACGGGGCCACGAGCAGTACTTC. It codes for CASSPRGHEQYF.

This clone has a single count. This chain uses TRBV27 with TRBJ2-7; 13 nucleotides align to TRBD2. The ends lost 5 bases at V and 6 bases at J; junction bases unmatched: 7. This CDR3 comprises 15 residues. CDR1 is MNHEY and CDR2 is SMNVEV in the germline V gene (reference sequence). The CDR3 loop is CASSLTSGRAGEQYF. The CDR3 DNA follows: TGTGCCAGCAGTCTAACTAGCGGGAGGGCTGGCGAGCAGTACTTC.

The CDR3 reads CAWKRGSRNTEAFF. For the CDR3, the DNA is TGTGCCTGGAAAAGGGGGTCAAGGAACACTGAAGCTTTCTTT. The V and J genes are TRBV30 and TRBJ1-1; D perhaps matches TRBD1 (6 bases). V dropped 4 bases and J dropped 1 base, with 13 bases sitting between them. Germline CDR1 reads GTSNPN; CDR2 reads SVGIG (reference sequence). The CDR3 sequence is 14 residues long.

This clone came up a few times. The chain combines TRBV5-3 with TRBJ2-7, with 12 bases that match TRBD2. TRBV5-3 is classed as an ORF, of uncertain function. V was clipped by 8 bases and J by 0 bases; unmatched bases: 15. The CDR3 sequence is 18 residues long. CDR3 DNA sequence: TGTGCCAGGACGACTAGCGGGAGATCCCCCAGGGGCTCCTACGAGCAGTACTTC. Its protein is CARTTSGRSPRGSYEQYF.

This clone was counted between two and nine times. The CDR3 spells CASSLSSGLWDEQYF. The CDR3 DNA reads TGTGCCAGCAGTTTATCAAGCGGGCTATGGGACGAGCAGTACTTC. The rearrangement joins TRBV27 to TRBJ2-7; possibly TRBD2 for D (6 bases). This CDR3 is 15 amino acids long. The ends were cut back, 0 bases at V and 5 bases at J, with 14 bases in the middle. Germline CDR1 reads MNHEY; CDR2 reads SMNVEV (reference sequence).

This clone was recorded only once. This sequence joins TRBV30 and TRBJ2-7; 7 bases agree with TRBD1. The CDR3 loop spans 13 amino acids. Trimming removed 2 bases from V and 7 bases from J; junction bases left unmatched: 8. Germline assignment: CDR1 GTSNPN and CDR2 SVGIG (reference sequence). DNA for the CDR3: TGTGCCTGGAGTCTCAGGGGGATTAGGGAGCAGTACTTC. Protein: CAWSLRGIREQYF.

CDR3 residues: CASSRDRGGMFNSPLHF. CDR3 nucleotide sequence: TGCGCCAGCAGCAGGGACAGGGGCGGGATGTTTAATTCACCCCTCCACTTT. The rearrangement links TRBV5-1 to TRBJ1-6; TRBD1 matches at 10 bases. The CDR3 totals 17 residues. V lost 4 bases and J lost 6; bases outside the gene matches: 10. Germline V gene data show CDR1 as SGHRS and CDR2 as YFSETQ.

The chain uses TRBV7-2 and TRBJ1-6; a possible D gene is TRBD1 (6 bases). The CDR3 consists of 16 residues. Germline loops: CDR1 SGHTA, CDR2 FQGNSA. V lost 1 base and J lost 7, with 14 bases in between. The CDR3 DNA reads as TGTGCCAGCAGCTTAGTGAGAGGGGGATGGAATTCACCCCTCCACTTT. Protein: CASSLVRGGWNSPLHF.

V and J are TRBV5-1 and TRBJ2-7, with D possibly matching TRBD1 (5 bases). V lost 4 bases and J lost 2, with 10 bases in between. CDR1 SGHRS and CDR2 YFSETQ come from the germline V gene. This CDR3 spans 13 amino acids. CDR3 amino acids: CASSKDTPYEQYF. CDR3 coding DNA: TGCGCCAGCAGCAAGGACACTCCCTACGAGCAGTACTTC.

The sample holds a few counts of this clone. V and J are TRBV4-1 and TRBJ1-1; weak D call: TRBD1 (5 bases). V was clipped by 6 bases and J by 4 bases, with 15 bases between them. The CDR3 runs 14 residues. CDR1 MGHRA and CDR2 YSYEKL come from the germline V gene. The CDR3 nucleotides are TGCGCCAGCAGAGGGGACTGGAGGGGCACTGAAGCTTTCTTT. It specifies CASRGDWRGTEAFF.

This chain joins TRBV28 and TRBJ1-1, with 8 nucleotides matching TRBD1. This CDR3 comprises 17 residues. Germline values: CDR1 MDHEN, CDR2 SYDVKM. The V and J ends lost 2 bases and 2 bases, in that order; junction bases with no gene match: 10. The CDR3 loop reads CASSLIRQGAINTEAFF. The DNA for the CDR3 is TGTGCCAGCAGTTTAATACGCCAGGGGGCCATTAACACTGAAGCTTTCTTT.

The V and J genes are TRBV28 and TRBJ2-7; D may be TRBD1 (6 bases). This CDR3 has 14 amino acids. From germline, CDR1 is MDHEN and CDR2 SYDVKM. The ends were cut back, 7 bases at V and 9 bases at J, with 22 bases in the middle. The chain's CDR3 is CASNTGRNWKWQYF. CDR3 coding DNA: TGTGCCAGCAACACAGGGCGAAATTGGAAGTGGCAGTACTTC.